This T cell receptor beta chain is from a study of Ad26.COV2.S vaccination and SARS-CoV-2 variants. On the study more broadly: As a participant in COV1001, the donor was in the Ad26.COV2.S trial arm. Study-level results: The study found higher spike-specific TCR breadth in vaccine than placebo recipients.

On this clone: Its antigen remains unknown.

Profiling relied on immunoSEQ multiplex PCR, and the TCRdb table lists in-frame clones only, not all of them. The sample holds hundreds of thousands of clones, approximately 92% seen once. The germline gives CDR1 SEHNR, CDR2 FQNEAQ (reference sequence). V gave up 1 base and J gave up 3 bases, with 10 bases separating them. The CDR3 runs to 14 residues. Treatment indicated: over 15 received Ad26.COV2.S at low or high dose, single or two shots; several received placebo; per-sample allocation not given. Specimen acquisition occurred on day 63 following the initial vaccine or placebo injection. Boston supplied an adult donor aged 18-55 years. This vaccine is an Ad26 vector that expresses the Wuhan-strain SARS-CoV-2 spike.

Sequencing used peripheral blood, obtained in a trial of Ad26.COV2.S vaccine versus placebo. This clonotype was sampled from a person between 18 and 59 years old who received the Ad26.COV2.S COVID-19 vaccine or a placebo. V and J are TRBV7-9 and TRBJ2-7; D perhaps matches TRBD2 (6 bases). The CDR3 DNA sequence: TGTGCCAGCAGCTTAGGGGGGGACGGCTACGAGCAGTACTTC. Translating gives CASSLGGDGYEQYF.